A selection of T cell receptor beta chains follows, all from one sample in a study of control samples from healthy donors and cancer patients. Only in-frame clones appear in the TCRdb table, and some are missing; sequencing was by immunoSEQ multiplex PCR. The repertoire consists of 90,000 to 140,000 clones, with under 90% occurring once and the leading ten covering about 13%. Sequences were obtained from blood. The receptors were gathered from a woman aged 45 to 65 in good health. CDR3s include the opening cysteine and the closing phenylalanine or tryptophan. D genes are given only for firm matches. Clone size is stated in some rows and not others, as once, few, many or a class when expanded.

j_gene,d_gene,abundance,v_gene,CDR3nt,CDR3aa
TRBJ1-5,TRBD1,NA,TRBV5-6,TGTGCCAGCAGCTCCCGGAGGGGGCTAAATCAGCCCCAGCATTTT,CASSSRRGLNQPQHF
TRBJ1-5,NA,NA,TRBV4-3,TGCGCCAGCAGCCAAGATCTTGAGGAGTATCAGCCCCAGCATTTT,CASSQDLEEYQPQHF
TRBJ1-1,NA,NA,TRBV4-1,TGCGCCAGCAGCTCCCGGTTTAGGGGCATAGAAGCTTTCTTT,CASSSRFRGIEAFF
TRBJ1-2,NA,NA,TRBV7-9,TGTGCCAGCAGCTTAGCTCTAGACGGAGGGGGCTACACCTTC,CASSLALDGGGYTF
TRBJ2-7,TRBD2,few,TRBV12-3/TRBV12-4,TGTGCCAGCAGTTTAGGGACGGGGCGGGAGAACAACTTC,CASSLGTGRENNF
TRBJ2-3,NA,NA,TRBV7-2,TGTGCCAGCAGCCGCACCGGTCCAGATACGCAGTATTTT,CASSRTGPDTQYF
TRBJ2-7,TRBD1,NA,TRBV6-5,TGTGCCAGCACCTTTACAGGGGGCCCCTACGAGCAGTACTTC,CASTFTGGPYEQYF
TRBJ1-1,NA,few,TRBV6-6,TGTGCCAGCAGCCCTGTGGCCCTAACTGAAGCTTTCTTT,CASSPVALTEAFF
TRBJ1-6,NA,NA,TRBV7-2,TGTGCCAGCAGCCCTACAGGGATTAATTCACCCCTCCACTTT,CASSPTGINSPLHF
TRBJ1-5,NA,few,TRBV4-2,TGTGCCAGCAGCCAAGATGGAGAAGGGTCGGGACAGCCCCAGCATTTT,CASSQDGEGSGQPQHF
TRBJ1-1,TRBD1,NA,TRBV28,TGTGCCAGCAGTTTGCAGGGGGCCAGAACTGAAGCTTTCTTT,CASSLQGARTEAFF
TRBJ2-7,TRBD1,few,TRBV7-9,TGTGCCAGCAGCCCGACAGGGGGCCCCTACGAGCAGTACTTC,CASSPTGGPYEQYF
TRBJ1-1,NA,NA,TRBV11-2,TGTGCCAGCATCGAGCGGGGAACCACTGAAGCTTTCTTT,CASIERGTTEAFF
TRBJ2-1,NA,NA,TRBV6-5,TGTGCCAGCAGAATGAACGCGCCCCACAATGAGCAGTTCTTC,CASRMNAPHNEQFF
TRBJ1-2,NA,NA,TRBV5-4,TGTGCCAGCAGCTTGGAGGGCTATGGCTACACCTTC,CASSLEGYGYTF
TRBJ2-7,TRBD2,NA,TRBV7-8,TGTGCCAGCAGCTTAGTAATCGTGGCTAGCGGATCCTACGAGCAGTACTTC,CASSLVIVASGSYEQYF
TRBJ2-7,NA,NA,TRBV15,TGTGCCACCAGCAGAGTTGGGGGGTTTAGGTACGAGCAGTACTTC,CATSRVGGFRYEQYF
TRBJ2-1,NA,NA,TRBV5-1,TGCGCCAGCAGCCTAGGAAAGGGCAATGAGCAGTTCTTC,CASSLGKGNEQFF
TRBJ2-7,NA,NA,TRBV7-6,TGTGCCAGCAGCTTACAGGGGAGTCTGGACTACGAGCAGTACTTC,CASSLQGSLDYEQYF
TRBJ1-1,TRBD1,NA,TRBV5-1,TGCGCCAGCAGCATCCGGGACAGCACCATGAACACTGAAGCTTTCTTT,CASSIRDSTMNTEAFF
TRBJ1-1,TRBD1,NA,TRBV10-3,TGTGCCATCAGTGTGGACAGGGAAGGGTCTGAAGCTTTCTTT,CAISVDREGSEAFF
TRBJ2-1,NA,NA,TRBV4-2,TGTGCCAGCAGCCGGCCCTTGGCTAATGAGCAGTTCTTC,CASSRPLANEQFF
TRBJ2-7,NA,NA,TRBV27,TGTGCCAGCAGTTCCACCCCTAGACAGTATCACGAGCAGTACTTC,CASSSTPRQYHEQYF
TRBJ1-1,NA,NA,TRBV7-9,TGTGCCAGCAGCTTAGGCACGGGAAGTACTGAAGCTTTCTTT,CASSLGTGSTEAFF
TRBJ1-1,TRBD1,NA,TRBV3-1/TRBV3-2,TGTGCCAGGATAGAGACAGGGGGTCGGAACACTGAAGCTTTCTTT,CARIETGGRNTEAFF
TRBJ1-5,NA,NA,TRBV7-9,TGTGCCAGCAGCTTAGAAGGGGATCAGCCCCAGCATTTT,CASSLEGDQPQHF
TRBJ2-3,TRBD1,NA,TRBV15,TGTGCCACCTCCAAGGAACTGCCGGGACAGGGTAGCACAGATACGCAGTATTTT,CATSKELPGQGSTDTQYF
TRBJ2-1,NA,few,TRBV3-1/TRBV3-2,TGTGCCAGCAGCACCGACAGGAATAACTACAATGAGCAGTTCTTC,CASSTDRNNYNEQFF
TRBJ1-2,NA,NA,TRBV27,TGTGCCAGCAGCTCGGCCATGGGGGTACTCGGGGGCTACACCTTC,CASSSAMGVLGGYTF
TRBJ1-2,NA,NA,TRBV30,TGTGCCTGGAGTGTACCCCCAGGGACCTATGGCTACACCTTC,CAWSVPPGTYGYTF
TRBJ2-7,NA,NA,TRBV7-8,TGTGCCAGCAGCCCGGAGTTAATTAGCACCTACGAGCAGTACTTC,CASSPELISTYEQYF
TRBJ1-2,NA,NA,TRBV14,TGTGCCAGCAGCAAAATACCGGGGCGGTTGAACTATGGCTACACCTTC,CASSKIPGRLNYGYTF
TRBJ2-5,NA,NA,TRBV5-6,TGTGCCAGCAGCTTGGTAGTTTACCAAGAGACCCAGTACTTC,CASSLVVYQETQYF
TRBJ2-3,NA,NA,TRBV9,TGTGCCAGCAGCGCCCAAAATCAGGCGGATACGCAGTATTTT,CASSAQNQADTQYF
TRBJ1-4,NA,NA,TRBV9,TGTGCCAGCAGCGTGGGAGTAAGTGAAAAACTGTTTTTT,CASSVGVSEKLFF
TRBJ2-1,TRBD2,NA,TRBV5-4,TGTGCCAGCAGCCTGACTAGCGGGACTCTTTATGAGCAGTTCTTC,CASSLTSGTLYEQFF
TRBJ2-2,NA,NA,TRBV30,TGTGCCTGGAGTGTCACAAAACATGTCGGGGAGCTGTTTTTT,CAWSVTKHVGELFF
TRBJ2-6,TRBD1,many,TRBV6-2/TRBV6-3,TGTGCCAGCAGTTTGTATGGGGACAGGGGGTCTGGGGCCAACGTCCTGACTTTC,CASSLYGDRGSGANVLTF
TRBJ2-5,NA,NA,TRBV7-9,TGTGCCAGCAGCTTAGAGGGACACCGAGAGACCCAGTACTTC,CASSLEGHRETQYF
TRBJ1-3,NA,NA,TRBV7-8,TGTGCCAGCACATCCCAGGGCTGGAGGGCAGGAAACACCATATATTTT,CASTSQGWRAGNTIYF
TRBJ1-5,TRBD1,few,TRBV4-2,TGTGCCAGCAGCCATGAACAGGGGGAAGGTCAGCCCCAGCATTTT,CASSHEQGEGQPQHF
TRBJ2-1,NA,once,TRBV4-3,TGCGCCAGCAGCCAAGTGGCATCTGAGCAGTTCTTC,CASSQVASEQFF
TRBJ1-6,NA,NA,TRBV2,TGTGCCAGCACCGAACTGGGAGGGGTCAATTCACCCCTCCACTTT,CASTELGGVNSPLHF